This TCR beta chain comes out of a study of T cell changes during pregnancy in multiple sclerosis. V trimming: 4 bases; J trimming: 0 bases; junction bases outside the gene matches: 10. This CDR3 comprises 17 residues. Germline V gives CDR1 SEHNR, CDR2 FQNEAQ (reference sequence). Sequencing was performed with immunoSEQ multiplex PCR; in TCRdb, only in-frame clones are kept and a portion is missing. The sample yields tens of thousands of clones, about nine tenths seen once. The chain uses TRBV7-9 and TRBJ1-1; TRBD1 matches at 8 bases. Specimen: CD8+ T cells from peripheral blood mononuclear cells, collected before pregnancy. This TCR was recovered from a female donor with multiple sclerosis, enrolled in a pregnancy study. The CDR3 protein is CASSSRDRGLMNTEAFF. CDR3 sequence (DNA): TGTGCCAGCAGCTCCCGCGACAGGGGCCTCATGAACACTGAAGCTTTCTTT.